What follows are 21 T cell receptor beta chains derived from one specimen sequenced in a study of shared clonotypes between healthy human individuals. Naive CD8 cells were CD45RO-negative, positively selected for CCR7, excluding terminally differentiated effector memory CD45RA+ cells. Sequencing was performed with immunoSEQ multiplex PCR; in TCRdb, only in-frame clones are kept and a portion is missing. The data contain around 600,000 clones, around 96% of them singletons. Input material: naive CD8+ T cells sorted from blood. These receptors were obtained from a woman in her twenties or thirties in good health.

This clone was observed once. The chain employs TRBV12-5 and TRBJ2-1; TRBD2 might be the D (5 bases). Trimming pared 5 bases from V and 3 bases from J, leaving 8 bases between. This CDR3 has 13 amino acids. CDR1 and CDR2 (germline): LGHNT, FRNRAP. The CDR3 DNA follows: TGTGCTAGTGGTCCCGGAGGCTACAATGAGCAGTTCTTC. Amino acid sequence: CASGPGGYNEQFF.

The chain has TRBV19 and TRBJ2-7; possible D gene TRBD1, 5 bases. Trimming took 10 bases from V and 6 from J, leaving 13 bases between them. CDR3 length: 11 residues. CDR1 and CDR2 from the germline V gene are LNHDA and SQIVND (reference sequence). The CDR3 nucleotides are TGTGCCACCCACTGGGGCGGCGAGCAGTACTTC. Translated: CATHWGGEQYF.

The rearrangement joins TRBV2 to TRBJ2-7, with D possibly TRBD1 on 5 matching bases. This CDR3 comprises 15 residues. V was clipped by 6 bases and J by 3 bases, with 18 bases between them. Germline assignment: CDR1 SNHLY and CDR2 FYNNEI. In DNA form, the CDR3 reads TGTGCCAGCAGAACGGACATCCAACTTTTCTACGAGCAGTACTTC. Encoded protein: CASRTDIQLFYEQYF.

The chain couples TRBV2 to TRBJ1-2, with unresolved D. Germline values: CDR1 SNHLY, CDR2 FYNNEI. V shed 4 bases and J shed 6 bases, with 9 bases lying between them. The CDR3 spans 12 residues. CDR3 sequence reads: CASSGIGDGYTF. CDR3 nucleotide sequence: TGTGCCAGCAGTGGGATTGGTGATGGCTACACCTTC.

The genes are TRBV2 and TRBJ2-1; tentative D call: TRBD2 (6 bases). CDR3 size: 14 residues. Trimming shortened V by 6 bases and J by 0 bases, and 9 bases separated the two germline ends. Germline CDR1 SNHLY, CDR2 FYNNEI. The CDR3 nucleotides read TGTGCCAGCAGCCTTAGCGGCTCCTACAATGAGCAGTTCTTC. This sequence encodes CASSLSGSYNEQFF.

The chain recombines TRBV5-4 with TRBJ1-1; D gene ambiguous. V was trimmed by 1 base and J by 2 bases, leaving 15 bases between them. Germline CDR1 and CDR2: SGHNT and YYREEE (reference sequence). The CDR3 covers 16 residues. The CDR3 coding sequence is TGTGCCAGCAGCTTGCTGCTGGGCAGGAAAAACACTGAAGCTTTCTTT. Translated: CASSLLLGRKNTEAFF.

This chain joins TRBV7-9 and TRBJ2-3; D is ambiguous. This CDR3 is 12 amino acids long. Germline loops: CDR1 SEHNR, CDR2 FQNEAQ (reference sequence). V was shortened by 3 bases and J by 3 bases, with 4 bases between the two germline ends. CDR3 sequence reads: CASSFETDTQYF. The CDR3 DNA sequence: TGTGCCAGCAGCTTTGAGACAGATACGCAGTATTTT.

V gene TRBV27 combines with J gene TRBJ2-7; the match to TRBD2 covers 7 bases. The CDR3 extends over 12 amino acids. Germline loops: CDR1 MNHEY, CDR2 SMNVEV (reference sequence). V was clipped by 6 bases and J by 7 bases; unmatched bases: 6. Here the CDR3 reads CASRSGGREQYF. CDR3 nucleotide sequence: TGTGCCAGCAGGTCGGGGGGTCGGGAGCAGTACTTC.

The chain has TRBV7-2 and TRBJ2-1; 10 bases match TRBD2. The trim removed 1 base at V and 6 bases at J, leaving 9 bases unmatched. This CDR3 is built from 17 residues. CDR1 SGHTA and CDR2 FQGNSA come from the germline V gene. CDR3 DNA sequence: TGTGCCAGCAGCTTAGAGGCTAGCGGGAGTCTTCCCAATGAGCAGTTCTTC. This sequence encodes CASSLEASGSLPNEQFF.

CDR3 in amino acids: CASSPAGGNSYNEQFF. Here the CDR3 DNA reads TGTGCCAGCAGTCCGGCGGGAGGTAACTCCTACAATGAGCAGTTCTTC. The V and J genes are TRBV27 and TRBJ2-1, with TRBD2 matching 8 bases. J lost 0 bases, V lost 5 bases, and 6 bases had no gene match. The CDR3 is made up of 16 amino acids. The germline V gene has CDR1 MNHEY and CDR2 SMNVEV (reference sequence).

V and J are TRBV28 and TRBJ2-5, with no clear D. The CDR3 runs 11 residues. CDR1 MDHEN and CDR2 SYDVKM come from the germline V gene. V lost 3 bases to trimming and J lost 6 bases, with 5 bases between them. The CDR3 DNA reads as TGTGCCAGCAGTTTTTCTCAGACCCAGTACTTC. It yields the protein CASSFSQTQYF.

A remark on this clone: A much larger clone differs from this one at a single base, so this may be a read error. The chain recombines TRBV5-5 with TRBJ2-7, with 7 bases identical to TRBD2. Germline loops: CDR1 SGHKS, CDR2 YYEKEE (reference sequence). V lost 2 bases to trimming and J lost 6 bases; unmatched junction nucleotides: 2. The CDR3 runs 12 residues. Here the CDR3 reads CASSLAGFEQYF. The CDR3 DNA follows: TGTGCCAGCAGCTTAGCGGGGTTCGAGCAGTACTTC.

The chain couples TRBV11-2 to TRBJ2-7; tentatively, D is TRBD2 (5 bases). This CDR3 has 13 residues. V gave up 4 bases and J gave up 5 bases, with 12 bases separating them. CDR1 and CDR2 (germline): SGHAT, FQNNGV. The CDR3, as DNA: TGTGCCAGCAGCTCCGGACTGGAAGACGAGCAGTACTTC. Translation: CASSSGLEDEQYF.

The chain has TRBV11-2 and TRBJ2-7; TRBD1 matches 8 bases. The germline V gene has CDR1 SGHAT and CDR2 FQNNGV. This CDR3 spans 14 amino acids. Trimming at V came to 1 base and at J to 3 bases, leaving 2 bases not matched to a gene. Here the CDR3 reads CASSLGTGYYEQYF. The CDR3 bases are TGTGCCAGCAGCTTAGGGACAGGGTACTACGAGCAGTACTTC.

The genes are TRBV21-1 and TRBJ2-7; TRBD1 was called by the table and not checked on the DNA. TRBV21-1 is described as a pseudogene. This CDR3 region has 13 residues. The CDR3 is CASSLDSSYEQYF. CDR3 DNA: TGTGCCAGCTCATTGGACAGTTCCTACGAGCAGTACTTC.

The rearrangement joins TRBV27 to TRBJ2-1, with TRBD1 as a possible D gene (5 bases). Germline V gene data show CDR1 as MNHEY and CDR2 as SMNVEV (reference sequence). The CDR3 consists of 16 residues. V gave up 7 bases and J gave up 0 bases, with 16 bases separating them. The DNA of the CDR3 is TGTGCCAGCACCTATATTGGGGCAAGCTCCTACAATGAGCAGTTCTTC. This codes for CASTYIGASSYNEQFF.

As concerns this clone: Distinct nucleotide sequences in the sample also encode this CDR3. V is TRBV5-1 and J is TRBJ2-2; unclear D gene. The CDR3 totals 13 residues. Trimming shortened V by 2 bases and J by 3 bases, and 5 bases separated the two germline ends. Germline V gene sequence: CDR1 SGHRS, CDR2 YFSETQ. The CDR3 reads CASSLAYTGELFF. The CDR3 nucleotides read TGCGCCAGCAGCTTAGCATACACCGGGGAGCTGTTTTTT.

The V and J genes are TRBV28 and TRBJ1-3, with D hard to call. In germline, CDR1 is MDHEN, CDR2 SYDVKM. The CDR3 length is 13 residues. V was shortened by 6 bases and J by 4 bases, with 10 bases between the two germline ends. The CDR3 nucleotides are TGTGCCAGCAGCTCGGACTGGGGAAACACCATATATTTT. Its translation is CASSSDWGNTIYF.

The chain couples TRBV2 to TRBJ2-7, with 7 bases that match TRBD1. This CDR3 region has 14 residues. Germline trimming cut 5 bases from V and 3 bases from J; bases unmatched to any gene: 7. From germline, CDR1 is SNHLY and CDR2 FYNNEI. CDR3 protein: CASSLDRVVYEQYF. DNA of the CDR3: TGTGCCAGCAGTTTAGACAGGGTTGTCTACGAGCAGTACTTC. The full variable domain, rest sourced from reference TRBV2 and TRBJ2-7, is EPEVTQTPSHQVTQMGQEVILRCVPISNHLYFYWYRQILGQKVEFLVSFYNNEISEKSEIFDDQFSVERPDGSNFTLKIRSTKLEDSAMYFCASSLDRVVYEQYFGPGTRLTVT.

The CDR3 protein is CASIGDSGTSVWGELFF. The CDR3 nucleotides read TGTGCCAGTATAGGGGATTCCGGGACTAGCGTATGGGGGGAGCTGTTTTTT. The chain links TRBV19 to TRBJ2-2, with 10 positions matching TRBD2. The CDR3 loop spans 17 amino acids. With V trimmed by 7 bases and J by 8 bases, 16 bases remained unmatched. Per the germline V gene, CDR1 is LNHDA and CDR2 is SQIVND (reference sequence).

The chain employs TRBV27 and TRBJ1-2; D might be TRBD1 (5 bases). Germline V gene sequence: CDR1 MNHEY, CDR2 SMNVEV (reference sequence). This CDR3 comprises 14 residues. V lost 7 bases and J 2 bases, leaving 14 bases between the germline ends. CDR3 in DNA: TGTGCCAGCACCTCACTAGGGGCCAACTATGGCTACACCTTC. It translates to CASTSLGANYGYTF.